These 19 T cell receptor beta chains share one sample of origin, sequenced in a study of cytomegalovirus exposure and HLA in healthy donors. PCR was performed using 60 Vbeta and 13 Jbeta primers. TCRdb's copy holds only in-frame clones and misses some; the assay was immunoSEQ multiplex PCR. The sample records some 90,000 clones, roughly four fifths being singletons. Source material: PBMCs. The receptors shown here come from a man younger than 40 in good health and CMV-seronegative.

The chain recombines TRBV7-6 with TRBJ2-3; D perhaps matches TRBD1 (6 bases). The CDR3 is made up of 18 amino acids. The V end lost 1 base, the J end lost 4 bases, and 21 bases lay between the germline ends. In germline, CDR1 is SGHVS, CDR2 FNYEAQ. CDR3 bases: TGTGCCAGCAGCTTAGTTCCCTGGGGGCGAAATCCGCCAGATACGCAGTATTTT. Protein sequence: CASSLVPWGRNPPDTQYF.

This clone turned up a few times. Within the sample, other DNA sequences also encode this same CDR3. The CDR3 nucleotides read TGTGCCAGCTCACTAGGACAGGGGAACACTGAAGCTTTCTTT. It specifies CASSLGQGNTEAFF. The gene calls are TRBV18 and TRBJ1-1; 8 bases align to TRBD1. Germline V lookup: CDR1 KGHSH, CDR2 LQKENI. Trimming took 4 bases from V and 1 from J; bases not matched to a gene: 2. The CDR3 runs 14 residues. Drawing the rest from reference TRBV18 and TRBJ1-1, the complete variable domain is NAGVMQNPRHLVRRRGQEARLRCSPMKGHSHVYWYRQLPEEGLKFMVYLQKENIIDESGMPKERFSAEFPKEGPSILRIQQVVRGDSAAYFCASSLGQGNTEAFFGQGTRLTVV.

The chain combines TRBV9 with TRBJ1-2; maybe TRBD1 (5 bases). Trimming removed 0 bases at V and 2 bases at J, with 11 bases between. CDR3 length: 15 residues. Germline V gene sequence: CDR1 SGDLS, CDR2 YYNGEE. In DNA form, the CDR3 reads TGTGCCAGCAGCGTAGGGCAGCCAGGGAACTATGGCTACACCTTC. Protein: CASSVGQPGNYGYTF.

The chain recombines TRBV2 with TRBJ1-2; no clear D gene. Deletions cut 8 bases from V and 4 bases from J, with 11 bases between. This CDR3 region has 12 residues. Germline V lookup: CDR1 SNHLY, CDR2 FYNNEI. The DNA for the CDR3 is TGTGCCAGCGAGGAACTTGGCTATGGCTACACCTTC. Protein product: CASEELGYGYTF.

CDR3 sequence reads: CASSLGQGASGNTIYF. CDR3 in DNA: TGTGCCAGCAGCTTAGGACAGGGGGCGTCTGGAAACACCATATATTTT. The V call is TRBV7-9, the J call TRBJ1-3, with 10 bases aligning to TRBD1. CDR1 and CDR2 from the germline V gene are SEHNR and FQNEAQ (reference sequence). The ends lost 1 base at V and 1 base at J; junction bases unmatched: 1. This CDR3 region has 16 residues.

The rearrangement joins TRBV7-7 to TRBJ2-5; tentative D call: TRBD1 (6 bases). Trimming left V 4 bases short and J 2 bases short, with 14 bases between. The CDR3 consists of 15 residues. The germline V gene encodes CDR1 SSHAT and CDR2 FNYEAQ (reference sequence). For the CDR3, the DNA is TGTGCCAGCAGCTGGACTTCAGGGGAACAAGAGACCCAGTACTTC. Translating gives CASSWTSGEQETQYF.

The chain carries TRBV9 and TRBJ1-2; maybe TRBD1 (5 bases). The CDR3 covers 16 residues. Per the germline V gene, CDR1 is SGDLS and CDR2 is YYNGEE. Trimming shortened V by 3 bases and J by 5 bases, and 20 bases separated the two germline ends. The CDR3 sequence: CASSAQRGTAIYGYTF. CDR3 coding DNA: TGTGCCAGCAGCGCCCAAAGGGGCACAGCTATATATGGCTACACCTTC.

This clone was counted only a few times. V usage is TRBV2 and J usage is TRBJ1-1; D may be TRBD1 (6 bases). The CDR3 runs to 12 residues. The V and J ends lost 8 bases and 7 bases respectively, with 14 bases between them. Germline CDR1 is SNHLY and CDR2 is FYNNEI. The chain's CDR3 is CASPRETGEAFF. For the CDR3, the DNA is TGTGCCAGCCCCAGGGAGACAGGTGAAGCTTTCTTT.

The J gene is TRBJ2-5, the V gene TRBV11-3; the match to TRBD1 covers 9 bases. Losses at the gene ends were 4 bases for V and 5 bases for J; bases not matched to a gene: 8. The CDR3 has 15 residues. Germline V gives CDR1 SGHNT, CDR2 YENEEA. This CDR3 is CASSSGTGLGETQYF. The CDR3 DNA reads as TGTGCCAGCAGCTCAGGGACAGGGCTTGGGGAGACCCAGTACTTC.

V is TRBV9 and J is TRBJ2-1; TRBD2 aligns across 14 bases. The V gene end was trimmed by 4 bases and the J gene end by 9 bases; junction bases not matched to a gene: 9. Germline lookup yields CDR1 SGDLS and CDR2 YYNGEE. This CDR3 is 16 amino acids long. The CDR3, as DNA: TGTGCCAGCAGCTTGGGACTAGCGGGAGAGTCTAGTGAGCAGTTCTTC. It specifies CASSLGLAGESSEQFF.

The chain combines TRBV9 with TRBJ2-3, with TRBD2 matching 7 bases. V shed 4 bases, J shed 1 base, and the junction held 6 bases outside the gene matches. Germline CDR1 and CDR2: SGDLS and YYNGEE. This CDR3 contains 15 residues. Here the CDR3 DNA reads TGTGCCAGCAGCTTCGCAGGACTAGGCACAGATACGCAGTATTTT. Translation: CASSFAGLGTDTQYF.

In regard to this clone: Its ends do not fully match the called genes, so a read error is possible. V gene TRBV7-9 combines with J gene TRBJ1-1, with 7 bases fitting TRBD1. The CDR3 totals 15 residues. Looked up from germline, CDR1 is SEHNR and CDR2 is FQNEAQ (reference sequence). The CDR3 DNA reads TGTTCCAGCAGCTTGACAGGGTTTTTGAACACTGAAGCTTTCTTT. Translation: CSSSLTGFLNTEAFF.

The table lists this clone with a few counts. This chain connects TRBV6-1 to TRBJ2-7; 7 bases line up with TRBD1. The length of the CDR3 is 14 residues. J lost 2 bases, V lost 4 bases, and 5 bases had no gene match. CDR1 and CDR2 (germline): MNHNS, SASEGT. CDR3 amino acids: CASSVAGGAYEQYV. The CDR3, as DNA: TGTGCCAGCAGTGTCGCAGGGGGAGCCTACGAGCAGTACGTC.

The chain recombines TRBV11-2 with TRBJ2-7; 8 positions match TRBD1. The CDR3 spans 14 residues. Germline CDR1 and CDR2: SGHAT and FQNNGV. V lost 4 bases to trimming and J lost 4 bases; unmatched junction nucleotides: 6. This CDR3 reads CASSSRTGTYEQYF. The CDR3 DNA sequence: TGTGCCAGCAGCTCACGGACAGGGACGTACGAGCAGTACTTC.

The chain joins TRBV10-2 to TRBJ1-1; a possible D gene is TRBD1 (6 bases). The V end was cut by 6 bases, the J end by 5 bases, with 19 bases between. CDR1 WSHSY and CDR2 SAAADI come from the germline V gene. This CDR3 spans 15 amino acids. The CDR3, as DNA: TGCGCCAGCAGGGGAGAAACAGGGTTTCGGACTGAAGCTTTCTTT. Its protein is CASRGETGFRTEAFF.

This clone appeared a few times. This chain uses TRBV27 with TRBJ1-6; 12 nucleotides match TRBD1. The CDR3 length is 17 residues. Trimming took 5 bases from V and 9 from J; bases not matched to a gene: 11. The germline gives CDR1 MNHEY, CDR2 SMNVEV (reference sequence). The CDR3 is CASSRGTGGADSSPLHF. For the CDR3, the DNA is TGTGCCAGCAGTCGAGGGACAGGGGGCGCCGACAGTTCACCCCTCCACTTT.

This clone was observed many times. This chain joins TRBV27 and TRBJ1-5; 8 positions match TRBD1. The ends lost 3 bases at V and 6 bases at J; junction bases unmatched: 7. The CDR3 length is 15 residues. Germline CDR1 reads MNHEY; CDR2 reads SMNVEV (reference sequence). CDR3 nucleotide sequence: TGTGCCAGCAGTTTTGGGACAGGCCCGTCTCAGCCCCAGCATTTT. As protein: CASSFGTGPSQPQHF.

The genes are TRBV27 and TRBJ2-5; 9 bases match TRBD1. The CDR3 runs to 15 residues. The junction had 9 bases not matched to a gene; V was cut back by 5 bases and J by 5 bases. Germline V gene sequence: CDR1 MNHEY, CDR2 SMNVEV (reference sequence). The chain's CDR3 is CASSPGQGLVETQYF. Written as DNA, the CDR3 is TGTGCCAGCAGTCCCGGACAGGGGTTGGTGGAGACCCAGTACTTC.

This chain links TRBV18 with TRBJ1-1; D is unresolved. This CDR3 has 11 residues. The germline CDR1 and CDR2 sequences are KGHSH and LQKENI. Deletions cut 8 bases from V and 8 bases from J, with 12 bases between. CDR3 sequence reads: CASTQVNEAFF. CDR3 nucleotides: TGTGCCAGCACCCAGGTGAACGAAGCTTTCTTT. Filled out from reference TRBV18 and TRBJ1-1, the complete variable domain reads NAGVMQNPRHLVRRRGQEARLRCSPMKGHSHVYWYRQLPEEGLKFMVYLQKENIIDESGMPKERFSAEFPKEGPSILRIQQVVRGDSAAYFCASTQVNEAFFGQGTRLTVV.